Listed here are 5 T cell receptor beta chains from one sample, sequenced in a study of cytomegalovirus exposure and HLA in healthy donors. The study ran its PCR with 60 Vbeta and 13 Jbeta primers. The protocol was immunoSEQ multiplex PCR, while the TCRdb copy is restricted to in-frame clones and leaves out a portion. This sample has about 100,000 clones, with about 75% found just once. The sample comprised PBMCs. These receptors were collected from a man aged 35 to 55 in good health and CMV-seropositive.

This clone was recorded a few times. The chain is built from TRBV2 and TRBJ1-6; no clear D gene. Trimming took off 3 bases at V and 9 bases at J, with 6 bases between the two ends. Germline loops: CDR1 SNHLY, CDR2 FYNNEI. The CDR3 has 12 amino acids. The CDR3 protein is CASSDPGSPLHF. CDR3 nucleotide sequence: TGTGCCAGCAGTGACCCGGGTTCACCCCTCCACTTT.

The chain has TRBV6-5 and TRBJ1-3; D is perhaps TRBD1 (6 bases). Trimming cost V 7 bases and J 3 bases, with 10 bases left between them. Germline V gives CDR1 MNHEY, CDR2 SVGAGI. CDR3 length: 13 residues. The CDR3: CASINRVGNTIYF. CDR3 in DNA: TGTGCCAGCATAAACAGGGTTGGAAACACCATATATTTT.

The genes are TRBV28 and TRBJ2-7; D may be TRBD2 (5 bases). V was clipped by 6 bases and J by 5 bases, with 17 bases between them. The CDR3 is 14 residues long. The germline CDR1 and CDR2 sequences are MDHEN and SYDVKM. The CDR3 coding sequence is TGTGCCAGCAGCTTCCTTAGCGCCCTGGACGAGCAGTACTTC. Encoded protein: CASSFLSALDEQYF.

This clone was recorded a few times. V and J are TRBV5-5 and TRBJ2-7, with D unresolved. The CDR3 spans 11 residues. V lost 1 base, J lost 4 bases, and 3 bases lay in between. In germline, CDR1 is SGHKS, CDR2 YYEKEE (reference sequence). The CDR3 DNA is TGTGCCAGCAGCTTGCGGTACGAGCAGTACTTC. Protein sequence: CASSLRYEQYF.

V is TRBV2 and J is TRBJ2-5; 7 nucleotides line up with TRBD1. Germline values: CDR1 SNHLY, CDR2 FYNNEI. V shed 7 bases, J shed 2 bases, and the junction held 7 bases outside the gene matches. The CDR3 totals 14 residues. CDR3 loop: CASIGKTGQETQYF. For the CDR3, the DNA is TGTGCCAGCATCGGCAAGACAGGGCAAGAGACCCAGTACTTC.